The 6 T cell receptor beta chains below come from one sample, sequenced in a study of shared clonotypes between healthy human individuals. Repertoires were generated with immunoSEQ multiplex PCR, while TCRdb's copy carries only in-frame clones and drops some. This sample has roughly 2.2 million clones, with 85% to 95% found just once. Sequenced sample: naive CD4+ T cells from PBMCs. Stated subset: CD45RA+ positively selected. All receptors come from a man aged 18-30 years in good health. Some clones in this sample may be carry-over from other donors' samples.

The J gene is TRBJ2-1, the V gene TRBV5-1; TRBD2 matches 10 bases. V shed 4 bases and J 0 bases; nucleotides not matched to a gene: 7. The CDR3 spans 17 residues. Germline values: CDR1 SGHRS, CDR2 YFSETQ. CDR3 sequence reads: CASSPSGRGSSYNEQFF. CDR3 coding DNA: TGCGCCAGCAGCCCCAGCGGGAGGGGGAGCTCCTACAATGAGCAGTTCTTC. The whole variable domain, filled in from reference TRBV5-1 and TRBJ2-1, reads KAGVTQTPRYLIKTRGQQVTLSCSPISGHRSVSWYQQTPGQGLQFLFEYFSETQRNKGNFPGRFSGRQFSNSRSEMNVSTLELGDSALYLCASSPSGRGSSYNEQFFGPGTRLTVL.

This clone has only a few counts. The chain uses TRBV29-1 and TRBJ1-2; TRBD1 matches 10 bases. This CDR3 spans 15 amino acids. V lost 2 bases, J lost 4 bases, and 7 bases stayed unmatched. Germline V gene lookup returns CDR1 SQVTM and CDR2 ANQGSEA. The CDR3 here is CSVETGGTGVYGYTF. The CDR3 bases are TGCAGCGTTGAAACCGGCGGGACAGGGGTCTATGGCTACACCTTC.

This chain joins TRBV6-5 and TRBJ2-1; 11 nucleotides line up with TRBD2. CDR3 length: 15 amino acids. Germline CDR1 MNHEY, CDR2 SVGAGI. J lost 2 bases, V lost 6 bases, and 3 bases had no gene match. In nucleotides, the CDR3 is TGTGCCAGCAGGTCTAGCGGGAGGACCTACAATGAGCAGTTCTTC. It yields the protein CASRSSGRTYNEQFF.

The CDR3 sequence: CASSPGHGAGEKLFF. The DNA for the CDR3 is TGTGCCAGCAGCCCAGGACATGGGGCTGGGGAAAAACTGTTTTTT. V is TRBV14 and J is TRBJ1-4; possibly TRBD1 for D (5 bases). V lost 4 bases and J 8 bases, leaving 17 bases between the germline ends. This CDR3 region has 15 residues. Germline CDR1 is SGHDN and CDR2 is FVKESK.

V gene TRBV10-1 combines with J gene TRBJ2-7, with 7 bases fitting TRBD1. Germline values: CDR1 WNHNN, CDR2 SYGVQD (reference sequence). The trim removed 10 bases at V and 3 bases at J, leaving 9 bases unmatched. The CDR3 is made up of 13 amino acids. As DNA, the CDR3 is TGCGCCATCACCAGGGGGTCGGGCTACGAGCAGTACTTC. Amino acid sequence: CAITRGSGYEQYF.

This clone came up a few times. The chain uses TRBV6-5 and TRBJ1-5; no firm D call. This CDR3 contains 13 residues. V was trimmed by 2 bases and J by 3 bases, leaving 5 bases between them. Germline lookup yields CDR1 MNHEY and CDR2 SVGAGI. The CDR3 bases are TGTGCCAGCAGTTACAGTCACAATCAGCCCCAGCATTTT. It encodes CASSYSHNQPQHF.